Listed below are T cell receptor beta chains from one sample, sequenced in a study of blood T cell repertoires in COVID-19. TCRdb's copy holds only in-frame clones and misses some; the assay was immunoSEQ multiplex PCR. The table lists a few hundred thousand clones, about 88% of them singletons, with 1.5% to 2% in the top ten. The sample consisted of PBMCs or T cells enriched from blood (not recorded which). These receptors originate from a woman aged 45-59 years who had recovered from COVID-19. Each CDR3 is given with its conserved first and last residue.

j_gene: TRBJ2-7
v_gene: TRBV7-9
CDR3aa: CASGDSSSYEQYF

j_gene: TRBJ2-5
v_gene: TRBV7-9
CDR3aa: CASSPPQGLGETQYF

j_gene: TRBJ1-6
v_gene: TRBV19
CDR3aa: CASSWRQGSSPLHF

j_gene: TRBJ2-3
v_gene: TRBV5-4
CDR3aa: CASSLLAGRSDTQYF

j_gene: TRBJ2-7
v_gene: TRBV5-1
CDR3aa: CASSLGTGDPREQYF

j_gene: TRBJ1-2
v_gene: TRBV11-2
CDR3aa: CASSLDRGSFYGYTF

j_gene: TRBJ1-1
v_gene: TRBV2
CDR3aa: CASNRGNTEAFF

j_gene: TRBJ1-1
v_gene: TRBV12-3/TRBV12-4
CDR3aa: CASSTSNTEAFF

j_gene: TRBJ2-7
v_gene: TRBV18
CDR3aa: CASSLQGGGDYEQYF

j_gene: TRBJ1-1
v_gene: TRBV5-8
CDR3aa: CASRSLEGVNTEAFF

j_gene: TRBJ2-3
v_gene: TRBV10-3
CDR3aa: CAISDAFGAGGLSDTQYF

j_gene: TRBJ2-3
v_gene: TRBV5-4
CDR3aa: CASSLGADTDTQYF

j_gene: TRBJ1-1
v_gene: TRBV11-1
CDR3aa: CASSLYRSLGQHEAFF

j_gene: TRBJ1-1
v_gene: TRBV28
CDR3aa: CASSFPGTGVFAFF

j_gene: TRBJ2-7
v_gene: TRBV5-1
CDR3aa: CASSIQGASSYEQYF

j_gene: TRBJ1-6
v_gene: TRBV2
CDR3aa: CASREGLNSPLHF

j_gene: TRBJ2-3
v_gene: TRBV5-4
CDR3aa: CASSLQGSLTDTQYF

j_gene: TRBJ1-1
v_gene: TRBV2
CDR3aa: CASSAEMNTEAFF

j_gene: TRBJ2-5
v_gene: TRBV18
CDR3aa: CASSPGQGGGQETQYF

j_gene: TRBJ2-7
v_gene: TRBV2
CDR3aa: CASSGRPSRGEQYF

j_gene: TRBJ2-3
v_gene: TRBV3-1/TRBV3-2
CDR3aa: CASSQITSTDTQYF

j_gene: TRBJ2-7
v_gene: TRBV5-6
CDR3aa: CASSLVSGSSYEQYF

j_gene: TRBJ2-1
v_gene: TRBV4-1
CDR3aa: CASSLTNRDRVYNEQFF

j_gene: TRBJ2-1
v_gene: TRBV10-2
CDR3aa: CASSVELAGLGEQFF

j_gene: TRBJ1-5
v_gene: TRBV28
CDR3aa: CASRIPPRRVWSQPQHF

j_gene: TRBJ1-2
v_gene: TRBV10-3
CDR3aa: CAMGETSNYGYTF

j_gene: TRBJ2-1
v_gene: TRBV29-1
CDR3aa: CSVDSGGIVYNEQFF

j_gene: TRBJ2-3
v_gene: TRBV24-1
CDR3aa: CASTPPGLAGGFTDTQYF

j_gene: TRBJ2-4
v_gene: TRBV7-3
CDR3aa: CASSLSGLAGGNQYF

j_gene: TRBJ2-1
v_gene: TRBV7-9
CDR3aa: CASSLDGKDEQFF

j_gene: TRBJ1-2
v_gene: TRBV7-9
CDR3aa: CASSFRGIDYGYTF

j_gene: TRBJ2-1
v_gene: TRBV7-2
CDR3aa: CASSVRDNRYNEQFF

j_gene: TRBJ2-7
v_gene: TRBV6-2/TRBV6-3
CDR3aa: CASSYSGFPSGNYEQYF

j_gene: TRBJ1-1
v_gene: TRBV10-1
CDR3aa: CASRPGQGRTEAFF

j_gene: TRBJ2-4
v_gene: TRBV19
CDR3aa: CASSIGTSSNTVGIQYF

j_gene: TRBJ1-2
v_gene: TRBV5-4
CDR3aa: CASREGYGGYTF

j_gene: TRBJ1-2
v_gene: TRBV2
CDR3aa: CASSALGQGGYTF

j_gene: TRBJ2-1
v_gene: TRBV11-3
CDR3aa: CASSSGSGNEQFF

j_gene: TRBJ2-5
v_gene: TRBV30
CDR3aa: CAWSVFLTSGSGETQYF

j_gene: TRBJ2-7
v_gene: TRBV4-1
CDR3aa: CASSQDSTSGTYEQYF

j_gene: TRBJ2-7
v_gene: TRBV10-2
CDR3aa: CASREDSYVYEQYF

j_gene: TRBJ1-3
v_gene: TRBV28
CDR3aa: CASSLSQGTASGNTIYF

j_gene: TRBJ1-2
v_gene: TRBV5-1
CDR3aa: CASSLLSSRGSYGYTF

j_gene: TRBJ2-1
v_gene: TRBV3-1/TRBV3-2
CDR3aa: CASSQYRDYIYEQFF

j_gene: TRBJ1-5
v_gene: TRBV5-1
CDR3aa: CASSFGTNSNQPQHF

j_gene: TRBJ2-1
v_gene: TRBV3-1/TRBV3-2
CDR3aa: CASSHGSTEQFF

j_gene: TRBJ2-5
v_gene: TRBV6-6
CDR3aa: CASSSSTSGETQYF

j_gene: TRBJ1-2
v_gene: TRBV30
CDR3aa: CAWSVLVRGGYTF

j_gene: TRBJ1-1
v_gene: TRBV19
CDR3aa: CASSEKNFLTNTEAFF

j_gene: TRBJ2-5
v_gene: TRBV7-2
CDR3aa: CASKGLAGSTQYF

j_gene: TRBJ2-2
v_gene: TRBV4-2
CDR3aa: CASSQERDSTGELFF

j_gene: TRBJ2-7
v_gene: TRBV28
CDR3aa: CASKMTGVTYEQYF

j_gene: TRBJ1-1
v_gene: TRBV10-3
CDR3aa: CAISDRQGAEAFF

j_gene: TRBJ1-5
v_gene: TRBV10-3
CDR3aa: CAGGTGLNQPQHF

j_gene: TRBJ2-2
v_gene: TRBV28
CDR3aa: CASRGTGHAGELFF